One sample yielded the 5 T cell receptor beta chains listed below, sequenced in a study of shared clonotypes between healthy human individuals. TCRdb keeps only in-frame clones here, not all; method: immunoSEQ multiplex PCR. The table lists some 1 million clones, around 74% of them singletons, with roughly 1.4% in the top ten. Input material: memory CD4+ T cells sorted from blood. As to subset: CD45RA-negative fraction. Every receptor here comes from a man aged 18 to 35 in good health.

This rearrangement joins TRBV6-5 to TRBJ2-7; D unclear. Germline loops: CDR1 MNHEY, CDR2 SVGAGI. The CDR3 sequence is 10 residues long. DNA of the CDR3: TGTGTAGGACGGTACCCCGAGCAGTACTTC. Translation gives CVGRYPEQYF.

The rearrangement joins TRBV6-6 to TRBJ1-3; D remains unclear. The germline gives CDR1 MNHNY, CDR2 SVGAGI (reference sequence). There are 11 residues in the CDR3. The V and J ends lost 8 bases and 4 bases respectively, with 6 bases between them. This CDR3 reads CASSIGNTIYF. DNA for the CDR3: TGTGCCAGCTCAATCGGAAACACCATATATTTT.

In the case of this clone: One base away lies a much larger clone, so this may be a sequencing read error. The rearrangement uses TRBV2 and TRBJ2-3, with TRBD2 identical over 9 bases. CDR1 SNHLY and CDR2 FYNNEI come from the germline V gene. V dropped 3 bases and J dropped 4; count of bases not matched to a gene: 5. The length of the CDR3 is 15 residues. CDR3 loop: CASSDGTSRADTQYF. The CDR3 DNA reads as TGTGCCAGCAGTGACGGGACTAGCCGGGCAGATACGCAGTATTTT.

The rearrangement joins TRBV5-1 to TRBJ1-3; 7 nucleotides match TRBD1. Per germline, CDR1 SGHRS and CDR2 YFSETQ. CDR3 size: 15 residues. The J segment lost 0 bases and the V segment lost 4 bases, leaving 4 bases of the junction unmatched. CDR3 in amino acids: CASSEGASSGNTIYF. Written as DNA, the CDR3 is TGCGCCAGCAGCGAGGGGGCCTCCTCTGGAAACACCATATATTTT.

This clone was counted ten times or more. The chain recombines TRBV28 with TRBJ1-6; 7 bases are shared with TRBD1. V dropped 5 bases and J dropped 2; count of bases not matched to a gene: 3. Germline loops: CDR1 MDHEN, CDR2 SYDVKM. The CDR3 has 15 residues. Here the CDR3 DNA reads TGTGCCAGCAGTGATGACAGGGCCTATAATTCACCCCTCCACTTT. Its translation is CASSDDRAYNSPLHF.